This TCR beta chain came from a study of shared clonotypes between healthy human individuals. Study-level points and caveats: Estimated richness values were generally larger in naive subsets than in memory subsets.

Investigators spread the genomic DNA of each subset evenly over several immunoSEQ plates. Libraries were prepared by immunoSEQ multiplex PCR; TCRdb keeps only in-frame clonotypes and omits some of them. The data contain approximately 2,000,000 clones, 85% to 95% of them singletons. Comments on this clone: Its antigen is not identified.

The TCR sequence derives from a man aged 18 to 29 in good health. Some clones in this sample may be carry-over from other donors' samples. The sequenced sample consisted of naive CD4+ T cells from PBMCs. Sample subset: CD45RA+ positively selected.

CDR3 sequence (DNA): TGTGCCAGTAGTATTTCTAGCGGGAAAACCTACGAGCAGTACTTC. Its translation: CASSISSGKTYEQYF. The V gene is TRBV19, the J gene TRBJ2-7; TRBD2 aligns across 9 bases. The CDR3 runs to 15 residues. CDR1 is LNHDA and CDR2 is SQIVND in the germline V gene (reference sequence). With 3 bases clipped from V and 2 bases from J, the junction kept 5 bases outside the gene matches.